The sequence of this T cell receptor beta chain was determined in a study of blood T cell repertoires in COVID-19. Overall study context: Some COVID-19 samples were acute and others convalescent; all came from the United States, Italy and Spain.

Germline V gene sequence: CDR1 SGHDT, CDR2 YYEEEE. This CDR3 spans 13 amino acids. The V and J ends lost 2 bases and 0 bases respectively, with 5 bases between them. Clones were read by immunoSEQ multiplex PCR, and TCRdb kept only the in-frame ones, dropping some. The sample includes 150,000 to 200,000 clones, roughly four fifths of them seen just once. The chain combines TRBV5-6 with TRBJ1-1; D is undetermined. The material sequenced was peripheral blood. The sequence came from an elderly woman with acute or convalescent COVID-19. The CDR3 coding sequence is TGTGCCAGCAGCTTTACATTGAACACTGAAGCTTTCTTT. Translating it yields CASSFTLNTEAFF.